The 32 T cell receptor beta chains below were found in one sample sequenced in a study of T cell repertoires in cytomegalovirus infection. For these receptors, no antigen is known. TCRdb ran MiXCR on the reads and lists one entry per CDR3 protein. The data show about 700,000 distinct CDR3 sequences, approximately 33% seen once. The specimen was cultured PBMCs, collected from culture after CMV antigen stimulation. The receptor source for this set is a human donor in good health (CMV status not recorded). Some clones in this sample may be carry-over from other donors' samples.

This clonotype was seen a handful of times. The rearrangement joins TRBV19 to TRBJ1-5, with no clear D. The germline V and J ends were trimmed by 6 bases and 1 base, with 13 bases remaining between them. CDR1 and CDR2 (germline): LNHDA, SQIVND (reference sequence). The CDR3 is 15 amino acids. The chain's CDR3 is CASSRESSSNQPQHF. The CDR3 nucleotides read TGTGCCAGTAGCAGAGAATCGTCGAGCAATCAGCCCCAGCATTTT. The variable domain in full, completed from reference TRBV19 and TRBJ1-5, reads DGGITQSPKYLFRKEGQNVTLSCEQNLNHDAMYWYRQDPGQGLRLIYYSQIVNDFQKGDIAEGYSVSREKKESFPLTVTSAQKNPTAFYLCASSRESSSNQPQHFGDGTRLSIL.

The chain employs TRBV10-3 and TRBJ2-7, with 7 bases fitting TRBD1. With 4 bases clipped from V and 4 bases from J, the junction kept 4 bases outside the gene matches. This CDR3 has 13 amino acids. Germline V gene data show CDR1 as ENHRY and CDR2 as SYGVKD. For the CDR3, the DNA is TGTGCCATCAGTGTGGGGACAGCGTACGAGCAGTACTTC. Amino acids: CAISVGTAYEQYF.

This sequence joins TRBV7-4 and TRBJ1-4; 9 nucleotides match TRBD1. The V segment lost 5 bases and the J segment 6 bases; nucleotides outside the gene matches: 10. There are 16 residues in the CDR3. Germline lookup yields CDR1 SGHVT and CDR2 SQSDAQ. The CDR3 spells CASSPQGGQGHEKLFF. CDR3 coding DNA: TGTGCCAGCAGCCCCCAGGGGGGACAGGGTCATGAAAAACTGTTTTTT.

This clonotype has at least ten counts. This chain uses TRBV27 with TRBJ1-2; a weak D match, TRBD1 (5 bases). Germline assignment: CDR1 MNHEY and CDR2 SMNVEV (reference sequence). The germline V and J ends were trimmed by 3 bases and 5 bases, with 13 bases remaining between them. The CDR3 extends over 14 amino acids. The CDR3, as DNA: TGTGCCAGCAGTTTCTCGGGGCAGGGATATGGCTACACCTTC. Encoded protein: CASSFSGQGYGYTF.

A few counts support this clonotype. The chain uses TRBV7-9 and TRBJ2-1, with 9 positions matching TRBD2. The germline gives CDR1 SEHNR, CDR2 FQNEAQ (reference sequence). V lost 5 bases, J lost 8 bases, and 13 bases stayed unmatched. The CDR3 is made up of 16 amino acids. The CDR3 reads CASSLLFAGGPDEQFF. The CDR3 DNA is TGTGCCAGCAGCCTCCTTTTTGCGGGGGGGCCCGATGAGCAGTTCTTC.

This chain connects TRBV18 to TRBJ2-3, with 10 bases that match TRBD2. Germline V gene sequence: CDR1 KGHSH, CDR2 LQKENI. The J segment lost 5 bases and the V segment lost 5 bases, leaving 10 bases of the junction unmatched. CDR3 length: 16 amino acids. The CDR3 spells CASSFQASGSGDTQYF. The CDR3 DNA reads TGTGCCAGCTCATTTCAGGCTAGCGGGAGCGGAGATACGCAGTATTTT.

This clonotype has more than one count but fewer than ten. The gene calls are TRBV5-6 and TRBJ1-3; D ambiguous. V was pared by 6 bases and J by 4 bases, with 17 bases between. CDR3 length equals 15 residues. The germline V gene has CDR1 SGHDT and CDR2 YYEEEE. The CDR3 spells CASTRMQIRGNTIYF. DNA of the CDR3: TGTGCCAGCACTCGGATGCAAATACGCGGAAACACCATATATTTT.

J is TRBJ2-2 and V is TRBV19, with TRBD1 matching 11 bases. Germline V gene lookup returns CDR1 LNHDA and CDR2 SQIVND (reference sequence). Trimming at V came to 7 bases and at J to 6 bases, leaving 4 bases not matched to a gene. This CDR3 is 14 amino acids long. In DNA, the CDR3 is TGTGCCAGTACCGGGACAGGGGGTTCCGGGGAGCTGTTTTTT. It codes for CASTGTGGSGELFF.

V and J are TRBV7-9 and TRBJ2-1, with 8 bases that match TRBD2. Losses at the gene ends were 8 bases for V and 5 bases for J; bases not matched to a gene: 8. The CDR3 length is 14 residues. CDR1 SEHNR and CDR2 FQNEAQ come from the germline V gene (reference sequence). Here the CDR3 DNA reads TGTGCCAGCCAGGCGGGGGGTATAAACAATGAGCAGTTCTTC. Translation: CASQAGGINNEQFF. Full variable domain (remainder filled in from reference TRBV7-9 and TRBJ2-1): DTGVSQNPRHKITKRGQNVTFRCDPISEHNRLYWYRQTLGQGPEFLTYFQNEAQLEKSRLLSDRFSAERPKGSFSTLEIQRTEQGDSAMYLCASQAGGINNEQFFGPGTRLTVL.

The V and J genes are TRBV28 and TRBJ2-5; D unresolved. CDR1 is MDHEN, CDR2 SYDVKM, per germline. V was shortened by 3 bases and J by 2 bases, with 13 bases between the two germline ends. This CDR3 is 15 amino acids long. The CDR3, as DNA: TGTGCCAGCAGTTTCTATTTTCGGCAGCAAGAGACCCAGTACTTC. Translating it yields CASSFYFRQQETQYF.

On this clonotype itself: At one end, the junction sequence differs from germline, possibly due to a read error. The genes are TRBV6-2 or TRBV6-3 and TRBJ1-5, with a tentative D call TRBD1 (6 bases). CDR1 and CDR2 from the germline V gene are MNHEY and SVGEGT. CDR3 length: 15 residues. The CDR3 DNA reads as TGTGCCAGCAGTTACACAGGGAAGGTCAATCATCCCCAGCATTTT. Protein: CASSYTGKVNHPQHF.

A few counts support this clonotype. The chain couples TRBV7-2 to TRBJ2-1; D is unresolved. With 4 bases removed from V and 9 bases from J, the gap between germline ends came to 7 bases. Germline loops: CDR1 SGHTA, CDR2 FQGNSA. This CDR3 region has 11 residues. The CDR3 sequence is CASSYWGEQFF. The CDR3 nucleotides read TGTGCCAGCAGCTATTGGGGTGAGCAGTTCTTC.

This clonotype has at least ten counts. V usage is TRBV12-3 or TRBV12-4 and J usage is TRBJ2-7, with a tentative D call TRBD1 (6 bases). Trimming removed 8 bases from V and 0 bases from J, with 17 bases in between. CDR3 length: 15 residues. DNA for the CDR3: TGTGCCAGCGGCGGACAGAGTGCAGACTCCTACGAGCAGTACTTC. As protein: CASGGQSADSYEQYF.

This clonotype has only a few counts. The chain joins TRBV2 to TRBJ1-5, with unresolved D. The CDR3 has 15 amino acids. Germline-derived CDR1 and CDR2 are SNHLY and FYNNEI. V was pared by 6 bases and J by 0 bases, with 12 bases between. The CDR3 nucleotides are TGTGCCAGCAGGGCCGTAGACACTAGCAATCAGCCCCAGCATTTT. Translating it yields CASRAVDTSNQPQHF.

Notes on this clonotype: Relative to the germline gene, one junction end is altered; a read error may explain this. In nucleotides, the CDR3 is TGTGCCAGCAGCCAAGAGGGGGGAGCCAAAAACATTCAGTACTTC. Amino acids: CASSQEGGAKNIQYF. The V call is TRBV4-1, the J call TRBJ2-4; the D call may be TRBD1 or TRBD2 (6 bases each). Germline V gives CDR1 MGHRA, CDR2 YSYEKL. This CDR3 contains 15 residues.

The V call is TRBV12-3 or TRBV12-4, the J call TRBJ2-1; the match to TRBD2 covers 9 bases. V shed 3 bases, J shed 6 bases, and the junction held 3 bases outside the gene matches. CDR3 length: 14 amino acids. CDR3 loop: CASSLGLASNEQFF. For the CDR3, the DNA is TGTGCCAGCAGTTTGGGACTAGCTAGCAATGAGCAGTTCTTC.

The J gene is TRBJ2-5, the V gene TRBV6-1; D is perhaps TRBD2 (6 bases). V was trimmed by 5 bases and J by 4 bases, leaving 8 bases between them. This CDR3 comprises 12 residues. Germline V gene sequence: CDR1 MNHNS, CDR2 SASEGT. The CDR3 loop reads CASSSLAETQYF. CDR3 DNA: TGTGCCAGCAGTTCACTAGCAGAGACCCAGTACTTC.

The rearrangement uses TRBV11-1 and TRBJ2-1; 7 nucleotides line up with TRBD2. CDR1 and CDR2 (germline): SGHAT, FQDESV (reference sequence). V was pared by 3 bases and J by 2 bases, with 4 bases of the junction left unmatched. The CDR3 spans 15 residues. CDR3 protein: CASSFRDYPYNEQFF. The CDR3 DNA reads TGTGCCAGCAGCTTCCGGGACTATCCCTACAATGAGCAGTTCTTC.

The chain links TRBV15 to TRBJ2-7; the D gene is possibly TRBD1 (5 bases). Trimming left V 8 bases short and J 0 bases short, with 14 bases between. Germline CDR1 reads LNHNV; CDR2 reads YYDKDF (reference sequence). This CDR3 is built from 14 residues. CDR3 amino acids: CATVQDRNSYEQYF. CDR3 in DNA: TGTGCCACCGTCCAAGACAGAAACTCCTACGAGCAGTACTTC.

The rearrangement links TRBV7-6 to TRBJ2-1, with 11 positions matching TRBD2. CDR3 size: 14 residues. CDR1 SGHVS and CDR2 FNYEAQ come from the germline V gene. V gave up 2 bases and J gave up 9 bases; unmatched junction bases: 3. In DNA, the CDR3 is TGTGCCAGCAGCTTACCGGGACTAGCGGCTGAGCAGTTCTTC. This sequence encodes CASSLPGLAAEQFF.

This clonotype came up once. V and J are TRBV6-5 and TRBJ2-7; the D gene is possibly TRBD1 (6 bases). Trimming left V 7 bases short and J 6 bases short, with 19 bases between. CDR3 length: 14 residues. Germline CDR1 reads MNHEY; CDR2 reads SVGAGI. The CDR3 DNA reads as TGTGCCAGCACCACGAGGACAGCCAGAGTCGAGCAGTACTTC. Its translation: CASTTRTARVEQYF.

V is TRBV7-2 and J is TRBJ2-6; D remains unclear. This CDR3 spans 15 amino acids. The V end lost 5 bases, the J end lost 0 bases, and 8 bases lay between the germline ends. The germline V gene has CDR1 SGHTA and CDR2 FQGNSA. The CDR3 bases are TGTGCCAGCAGCACCCAAGTCTCTGGGGCCAACGTCCTGACTTTC. It yields the protein CASSTQVSGANVLTF.

The chain recombines TRBV6-5 with TRBJ2-3; 11 bases map to TRBD2. The V gene's germline CDR1 is MNHEY and CDR2 SVGAGI. CDR3 length: 14 amino acids. The V and J ends lost 7 bases and 4 bases, in that order; junction bases with no gene match: 4. CDR3 protein: CASTLAGGPDTQYF. The CDR3, as DNA: TGTGCCAGCACTCTAGCGGGAGGACCAGATACGCAGTATTTT.

Concerning this clonotype itself: At one end, the junction sequence differs from germline, possibly due to a read error. The CDR3 sequence: CASSIAEQFF. In DNA, the CDR3 is TGTGCCAGCAGCATAGCGGAGCAGTTCTTC. V and J are TRBV7-9 and TRBJ2-1; D might be TRBD2 (5 bases). Germline values: CDR1 SEHNR, CDR2 FQNEAQ (reference sequence). This CDR3 region has 10 residues.

Comment on this clonotype: No conserved phenylalanine or tryptophan ends this CDR3, so it is likely a read error. This rearrangement joins TRBV11-2 to TRBJ2-7; possibly TRBD2 for D (6 bases). Germline CDR1 reads SGHAT; CDR2 reads FQNNGV. V was pared by 0 bases and J by 9 bases, with 21 bases between. This CDR3 contains 16 residues. The CDR3 region has the DNA TGTGCCAGCAGCTTAGATTTTTTCCCGTCGGGAGCCCCGCAGTACCTC. Translation gives CASSLDFFPSGAPQYL.

CDR3 nucleotides: TGCGCCAGCAATGTCGTAGCGGGAGGGGATGAGCAGTTCTTC. Its translation is CASNVVAGGDEQFF. The chain couples TRBV4-3 to TRBJ2-1, with 11 bases identical to TRBD2. The germline gives CDR1 LGHNA, CDR2 YSLEER. There are 14 residues in the CDR3. J was trimmed by 8 bases and V by 7 bases; bases with no gene match: 7.

This clonotype was detected ten times or more. V is TRBV7-2 and J is TRBJ1-5, with D possibly TRBD1 on 5 matching bases. Germline V gives CDR1 SGHTA, CDR2 FQGNSA. Trimming left V 3 bases short and J 7 bases short, with 16 bases between. The CDR3 runs 15 residues. This CDR3 is CASSLQQGGGQPQHF. The DNA of the CDR3 is TGTGCCAGCAGCTTGCAGCAGGGAGGAGGGCAGCCCCAGCATTTT.

There are a few counts of this clonotype. J is TRBJ1-2 and V is TRBV12-3 or TRBV12-4; D gene ambiguous. Trimming cost V 6 bases and J 8 bases, with 13 bases left between them. The CDR3 has 12 amino acids. In nucleotides, the CDR3 is TGTGCCAGCAGGATCTCGGTTACGGGCTACACCTTC. Its translation is CASRISVTGYTF.

This clonotype was observed a handful of times. The J gene is TRBJ2-3, the V gene TRBV14, with no clear D. Germline values: CDR1 SGHDN, CDR2 FVKESK. V lost 0 bases to trimming and J lost 6 bases, with 13 bases between them. The CDR3 length is 15 residues. The CDR3 coding sequence is TGTGCCAGCAGCCAAGAATTTCGGAATATCGATACGCAGTATTTT. It yields the protein CASSQEFRNIDTQYF.

This clonotype has a single count. The chain couples TRBV4-1 to TRBJ1-5; D gene uncertain. V was shortened by 2 bases and J by 2 bases, with 7 bases between the two germline ends. The CDR3 sequence is 14 residues long. CDR1 is MGHRA, CDR2 YSYEKL, per germline. CDR3 sequence (DNA): TGCGCCAGCAGCCAATTCAGCCGCAATCAGCCCCAGCATTTT. It is translated as CASSQFSRNQPQHF.

This clonotype was detected many times. The rearrangement links TRBV7-8 to TRBJ2-7, with TRBD2 identical over 7 bases. CDR1 is SGHVS and CDR2 is FQNEAQ in the germline V gene. With V trimmed by 1 base and J by 2 bases, 5 bases remained unmatched. The length of the CDR3 is 15 residues. The CDR3 DNA reads as TGTGCCAGCAGCTTAGGCGTGGGAGGGACCTACGAGCAGTACTTC. As protein: CASSLGVGGTYEQYF.

This clonotype was seen a few times. J is TRBJ1-2 and V is TRBV7-2; no reliable D call. The CDR3 contains 14 residues. The germline gives CDR1 SGHTA, CDR2 FQGNSA. V was pared by 1 base and J by 6 bases, with 12 bases between. The CDR3: CASSLGSGMDGYTF. CDR3 coding DNA: TGTGCCAGCAGCTTAGGTTCGGGGATGGATGGCTACACCTTC.